This record concerns one T cell receptor (beta chain) sequence. The target antigen is unknown. Germline assignment: CDR1 SEHNR and CDR2 FQNEAQ (reference sequence). CDR3 size: 16 residues. The V segment lost 1 base and the J segment 0 bases; nucleotides outside the gene matches: 5. The data belong to a study of molecular identifiers for immune sequencing clone quantification. Broader study findings: Clones that exceeded 20 RNA copies held over 98% of effector molecules, yet under 1% in naive cells.

A single record per CDR3 protein comes from TCRdb applying MiXCR to the PCR reads. The data hold tens of thousands of distinct CDR3 sequences, with around a fifth observed a single time. The receptor was isolated from a human donor in good health. Some libraries in this study had Jurkat cell RNA spiked in. The chain recombines TRBV7-9 with TRBJ1-1, with 7 bases identical to TRBD1. Sequenced: naive CD8+ T cells from blood, with Jurkat cell RNA spiked in. Subset: FACS-sorted CD8+CD4-CCR7+CD45RA+ naive T cells. For the CDR3, the DNA is TGTGCCAGCAGCTTAGGGGCAGGGGGGATGAACACTGAAGCTTTCTTT. Its translation: CASSLGAGGMNTEAFF.